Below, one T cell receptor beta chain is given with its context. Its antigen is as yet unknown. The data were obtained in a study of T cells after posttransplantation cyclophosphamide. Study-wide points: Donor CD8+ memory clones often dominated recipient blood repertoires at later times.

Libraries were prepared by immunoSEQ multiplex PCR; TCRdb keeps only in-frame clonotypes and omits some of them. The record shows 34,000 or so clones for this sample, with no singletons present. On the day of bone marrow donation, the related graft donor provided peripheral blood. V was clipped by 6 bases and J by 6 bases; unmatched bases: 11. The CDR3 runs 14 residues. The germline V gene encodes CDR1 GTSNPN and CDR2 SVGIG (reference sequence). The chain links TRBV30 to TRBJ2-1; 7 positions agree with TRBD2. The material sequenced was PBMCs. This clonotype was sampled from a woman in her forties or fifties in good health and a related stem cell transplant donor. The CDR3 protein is CACAGTIRGNEQFF. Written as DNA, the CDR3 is TGTGCCTGTGCCGGGACTATACGGGGCAATGAGCAGTTCTTC.